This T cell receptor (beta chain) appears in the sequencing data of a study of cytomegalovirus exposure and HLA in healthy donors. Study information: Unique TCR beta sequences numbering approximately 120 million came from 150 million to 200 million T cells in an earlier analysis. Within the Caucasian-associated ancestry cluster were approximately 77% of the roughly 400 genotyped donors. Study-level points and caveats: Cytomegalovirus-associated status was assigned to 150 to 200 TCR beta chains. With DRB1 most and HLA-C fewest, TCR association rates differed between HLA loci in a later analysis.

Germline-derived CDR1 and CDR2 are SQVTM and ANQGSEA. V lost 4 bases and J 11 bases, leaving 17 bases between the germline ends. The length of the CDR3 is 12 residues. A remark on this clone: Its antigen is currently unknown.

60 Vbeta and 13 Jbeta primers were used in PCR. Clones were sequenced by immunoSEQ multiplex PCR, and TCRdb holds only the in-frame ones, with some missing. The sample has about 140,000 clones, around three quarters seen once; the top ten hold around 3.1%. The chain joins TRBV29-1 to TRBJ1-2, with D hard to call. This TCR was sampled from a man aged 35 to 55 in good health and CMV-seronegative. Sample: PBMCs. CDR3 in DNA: TGCAGCGTTGTTGAACCTGGCGGCGGTTACACCTTC. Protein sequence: CSVVEPGGGYTF.